The T cell receptor (beta chain) described here comes from a study of cytomegalovirus exposure and HLA in healthy donors. With V trimmed by 4 bases and J by 1 base, 11 bases remained unmatched. CDR1 SGDLS and CDR2 YYNGEE come from the germline V gene. CDR3 length equals 19 residues. The PCR contained 60 Vbeta and 13 Jbeta primers. Only in-frame clones appear in the TCRdb table, and some are missing; sequencing was by immunoSEQ multiplex PCR. Across 150,000 to 200,000 clones, the top ten clones capture about 0.81% of the sample. The sample consisted of PBMCs. This chain uses TRBV9 with TRBJ2-6; 10 bases fit TRBD1. The clonotype originates from a woman under 30 in good health and CMV-seropositive. In DNA, the CDR3 is TGTGCCAGCAGCAGGACGACAGGGGGCATATCTTCTGGGGCCAACGTCCTGACTTTC. It translates to CASSRTTGGISSGANVLTF. The complete variable domain, with remaining parts taken from reference TRBV9 and TRBJ2-6, reads DSGVTQTPKHLITATGQRVTLRCSPRSGDLSVYWYQQSLDQGLQFLIQYYNGEERAKGNILERFSAQQFPDLHSELNLSSLELGDSALYFCASSRTTGGISSGANVLTFGAGSRLTVL.